This TCR beta chain was sequenced during a study of T cell repertoires in cytomegalovirus infection. Study results and caveats: Cumulative frequency of public TCR beta families picked out carriers of CMV plus the relevant HLA.

With respect to this clonotype: Antigen unknown.

In TCRdb, the reads were re-called with MiXCR into one record per CDR3 protein. The data hold about 920,000 distinct CDR3 sequences, with about a third observed a single time. This CDR3 spans 13 amino acids. Germline-derived CDR1 and CDR2 are LNHDA and SQIVND (reference sequence). With 0 bases removed from V and 8 bases from J, the gap between germline ends came to 10 bases. The gene calls are TRBV19 and TRBJ1-1; no clear D. The sequence was obtained from a human donor in good health (CMV status not recorded). Some clones in this sample may be carry-over from other donors' samples. The sample was cultured CD8+ T cells from PBMCs, taken from culture after CMV antigen stimulation. The CDR3: CASSIDLSAEAFF. The CDR3, as DNA: TGTGCCAGTAGTATAGATCTTTCGGCAGAAGCTTTCTTT.